Given below is one T cell receptor (beta chain) in context. Its target is not known. V was cut by 6 bases and J by 1 base, with 17 bases left in between. The CDR3 consists of 16 residues. The germline V gene has CDR1 SGHAT and CDR2 FQNNGV. The sample originates from a study of CD8+ T cells in alopecia areata. RNA was extracted and reverse transcribed into cDNA as the sequencing template. The table came from immunoSEQ multiplex PCR; TCRdb's copy has only in-frame clones and leaves some out. The sample lists approximately 150,000 clones, around 57% seen once, with about 4.4% in the top ten. Study-wide results and caveats: Scalp sequencing also captures normal skin's resident alphabeta T cells. Lesional scalp, notably in alopecia totalis/universalis, had clonality above that of normal scalp.

The rearrangement links TRBV11-2 to TRBJ2-3; possibly TRBD1 or TRBD2 for D (5 bases each). Sequencing input: CD4+ T cells sorted from blood. This receptor was obtained from a human donor in good health. The CDR3 DNA follows: TGTGCCAGCAGGATCCGGCCGGGACCCCGCACAGATACGCAGTATTTT. Translation: CASRIRPGPRTDTQYF.